The sequence of this T cell receptor beta chain was determined in a study of early T cells in non-severe SARS-CoV-2 infection. One entry per CDR3 protein, called by TCRdb with MiXCR from the 5' RACE reads. This sample yields about 26,000 distinct CDR3 sequences, of which less than 5% are seen a single time; 6.2% belongs to the top ten. The table lists this clonotype with many counts. The length of the CDR3 is 16 residues. The germline V gene encodes CDR1 SGHTA and CDR2 FQGNSA. Losses at the gene ends were 5 bases for V and 1 base for J; bases not matched to a gene: 6. The receptor's source is an adult who was a healthcare worker with PCR-confirmed SARS-CoV-2 infection or an uninfected control (not recorded which). The rearrangement joins TRBV7-2 to TRBJ2-2; TRBD2 matches 8 bases. Sequencing was carried out using whole blood. The CDR3 protein is CASSARLAQNTGELFF. DNA of the CDR3: TGTGCCAGCAGCGCCCGACTAGCGCAGAACACCGGGGAGCTGTTTTTT.